The 5 T cell receptor beta chains given below trace back to one sample, sequenced in a study of beta chain features in type 1 diabetes (dated by TCRdb to the late 2010s). General findings and caveats noted by the study authors: Type 1 diabetes patients showed a moderate but significant shortening of TCRB CDR3 length in all four CD4+ subsets.

Library prep was done by the immunoSEQ multiplex PCR assay. The entire isolated RNA was reverse transcribed using the High Capacity cDNA Reverse Transcription Kit, and thus expressed TCRB transcripts were sequenced. Held by TCRdb, this immuneACCESS table contains in-frame sequences only and omits some clones. Under half of the omission traces to an unresolved V gene where checked; the cause of the rest is unknown. Present in this sample are 550,000 to 850,000 clones, 13% of which were seen just once. The top ten clonotypes cover 0.022% of the sample. Their cognate antigens are unknown. Material for sequencing was naive CD4+ T cells from blood. Interpreted using the paper, the cell subset or site label stands for: true naive CD4+ T cells. The receptors were gathered from a man aged 18 to 29 with type 1 diabetes.

This clone was detected only a few times. The chain uses TRBV7-9 and TRBJ2-3, with 13 bases lining up with TRBD2. The germline CDR1 and CDR2 sequences are SEHNR and FQNEAQ (reference sequence). The CDR3 is 17 amino acids. Germline trimming cut 0 bases from V and 4 bases from J; bases unmatched to any gene: 4. The CDR3 protein is CASSLAGTSGTPDTQYF. The DNA of the CDR3 is TGTGCCAGCAGCTTAGCGGGGACTAGCGGGACCCCAGATACGCAGTATTTT.

This clone showed up just a few times. This chain links TRBV2 with TRBJ2-3; D is possibly TRBD1 (6 bases). Trimming removed 6 bases from V and 0 bases from J, with 10 bases in between. The CDR3 spans 14 residues. Per germline, CDR1 SNHLY and CDR2 FYNNEI. The CDR3 region has the DNA TGTGCCAGCAGATACAGGGTGAGCACAGATACGCAGTATTTT. Its translation is CASRYRVSTDTQYF.

This clone was seen more than once but under ten times. This sequence joins TRBV6-6 and TRBJ1-1, with 7 bases lining up with TRBD1. The CDR3 extends over 14 amino acids. Germline V lookup: CDR1 MNHNY, CDR2 SVGAGI (reference sequence). V lost 10 bases and J lost 1; bases outside the gene matches: 9. In nucleotides, the CDR3 is TGTGCCACCTCAGGGGGACCACAGAACACTGAAGCTTTCTTT. Its protein product is CATSGGPQNTEAFF.

The chain uses TRBV9 and TRBJ1-3, with unresolved D. Trimming removed 0 bases from V and 2 bases from J, with 0 bases in between. There are 12 residues in the CDR3. CDR1 is SGDLS, CDR2 YYNGEE, per germline. CDR3 in DNA: TGTGCCAGCAGCGTAGCTGGAAACACCATATATTTT. Translation: CASSVAGNTIYF.

This clone was seen only a few times. This chain joins TRBV29-1 and TRBJ1-1; D is uncertain. The germline V and J ends were trimmed by 2 bases and 3 bases, with 4 bases remaining between them. This CDR3 has 11 amino acids. Germline V CDR1 and CDR2: SQVTM, ANQGSEA. CDR3 residues: CSVEKDTEAFF. The CDR3 bases are TGCAGCGTTGAAAAGGACACTGAAGCTTTCTTT.